Below are 6 T cell receptor beta chains sequenced from a single sample in a study of cytomegalovirus exposure and HLA in healthy donors. PCR was performed using 60 Vbeta and 13 Jbeta primers. Only in-frame clones appear in the TCRdb table, and some are missing; sequencing was by immunoSEQ multiplex PCR. The repertoire holds roughly 110,000 clones, with about four fifths as singletons. What was sequenced was PBMCs. These receptor sequences come from a young man in good health and CMV-seropositive.

The rearrangement joins TRBV4-3 to TRBJ1-4; 10 bases map to TRBD1. This CDR3 comprises 15 residues. CDR1 and CDR2 (germline): LGHNA, YSLEER. V trimming: 4 bases; J trimming: 5 bases; junction bases outside the gene matches: 4. CDR3: CASSRTGGQNEKLFF. The CDR3 DNA reads as TGCGCCAGCAGCCGGACAGGGGGTCAGAATGAAAAACTGTTTTTT.

About this clone: One end of the junction varies from germline; a read error may be responsible. The chain has TRBV30 and TRBJ1-2; 12 bases map to TRBD1. Germline CDR1 and CDR2: GTSNPN and SVGIG (reference sequence). The CDR3 is 15 residues long. CDR3: CAWSVCGTGGCSYPF. The CDR3 DNA sequence: TGTGCCTGGAGTGTTTGTGGGACAGGGGGCTGTAGCTACCCCTTC.

This rearrangement joins TRBV5-1 to TRBJ2-1, with 7 bases aligning to TRBD2. V dropped 1 base and J dropped 4; count of bases not matched to a gene: 5. This CDR3 has 15 amino acids. Germline values: CDR1 SGHRS, CDR2 YFSETQ. The CDR3 DNA follows: TGCGCCAGCAGCTTGTCCGGGGGGAATTACAATGAGCAGTTCTTC. It codes for CASSLSGGNYNEQFF. Full variable domain (rest looked up from reference TRBV5-1 and TRBJ2-1): KAGVTQTPRYLIKTRGQQVTLSCSPISGHRSVSWYQQTPGQGLQFLFEYFSETQRNKGNFPGRFSGRQFSNSRSEMNVSTLELGDSALYLCASSLSGGNYNEQFFGPGTRLTVL.

V is TRBV18 and J is TRBJ2-3, with a tentative D call TRBD1 (5 bases). CDR1 and CDR2 from the germline V gene are KGHSH and LQKENI. The CDR3 loop spans 14 amino acids. Trimming took off 2 bases at V and 4 bases at J, with 10 bases between the two ends. The CDR3 DNA sequence: TGTGCCAGCTCACCAGGAACAGGACCAGATACGCAGTATTTT. This codes for CASSPGTGPDTQYF.

CDR3 loop: CASSLGTGAGYEQYF. The CDR3 DNA follows: TGTGCCAGCAGCTTGGGGACAGGGGCGGGATACGAGCAGTACTTC. This chain links TRBV5-5 with TRBJ2-7; 9 bases match TRBD1. The junction had 5 bases not matched to a gene; V was cut back by 0 bases and J by 4 bases. The CDR3 consists of 15 residues. Germline V gene sequence: CDR1 SGHKS, CDR2 YYEKEE (reference sequence).

The chain combines TRBV19 with TRBJ1-6, with TRBD1 matching 8 bases. Germline V gene data show CDR1 as LNHDA and CDR2 as SQIVND (reference sequence). This CDR3 region has 15 residues. With 8 bases clipped from V and 10 bases from J, the junction kept 13 bases outside the gene matches. CDR3: CASGPGGDLGSPLHF. CDR3 nucleotide sequence: TGTGCCAGTGGTCCAGGGGGCGATCTTGGATCACCCCTCCACTTT.